The clone carrying this TCR beta chain was detected once. This record comes from a study of blood T cell repertoires in COVID-19. Per the original data handling: The assay estimated nucleated cells by amplifying reference gene primers. Clones were read by immunoSEQ multiplex PCR, and TCRdb kept only the in-frame ones, dropping some. Clone size and V and J calls were adopted from that table, with D and trimming inferred from the DNA. The sample includes some 230,000 clones, 80% to 85% seen only once; the top ten take over 2.5%. This CDR3 is 18 amino acids long. In germline, CDR1 is LGHNA, CDR2 YNFKEQ. The V gene end was trimmed by 0 bases and the J gene end by 5 bases; junction bases not matched to a gene: 7.

The receptor was isolated from a woman in her 30s who had recovered from COVID-19. This chain links TRBV4-2 with TRBJ2-2, with 12 bases matching TRBD2. The source material was peripheral blood. The CDR3 protein is CASSQEPHLAGGTGELFF. The CDR3 coding sequence is TGTGCCAGCAGCCAAGAACCTCACCTAGCGGGAGGGACCGGGGAGCTGTTTTTT.